Reported below is one TCR beta chain. Its antigen is not yet known. No base qualities exist here, and no much larger clone lies one base off it. The CDR3 measures 15 amino acids from cysteine to phenylalanine. Solely the CDR3 DNA is kept, with 45 bases framed from the first base. The germline V gene (reference sequence) gives CDR1 as MNHEY and CDR2 as SMNVEV. Cut back by 3 bases and 0 bases, the V and J ends lie 12 bases apart. The receptor library was made with the immunoSEQ multiplex PCR assay. The table comes from immuneACCESS by way of TCRdb, which keeps in-frame sequences with V and J called. Part of the clones is missing from these tables; in studies checked, under half for an unresolved V gene and the rest for unknown reasons. This sample lists 100,000 to 150,000 clones; approximately 89% were detected once. Roughly 8.7% of the sample belongs to the ten largest clones. This specimen belongs to a study of control samples from healthy donors and cancer patients (dated by TCRdb to about 2020).

The chain joins TRBV27 to TRBJ2-7; the D gene is unclear. The receptor was isolated from a young man in good health. Material for sequencing was blood. The sequence in DNA is TGTGCCAGCAGTTTTACGGCAGTGAGCTCCTACGAGCAGTACTTC. Translated, this is CASSFTAVSSYEQYF.